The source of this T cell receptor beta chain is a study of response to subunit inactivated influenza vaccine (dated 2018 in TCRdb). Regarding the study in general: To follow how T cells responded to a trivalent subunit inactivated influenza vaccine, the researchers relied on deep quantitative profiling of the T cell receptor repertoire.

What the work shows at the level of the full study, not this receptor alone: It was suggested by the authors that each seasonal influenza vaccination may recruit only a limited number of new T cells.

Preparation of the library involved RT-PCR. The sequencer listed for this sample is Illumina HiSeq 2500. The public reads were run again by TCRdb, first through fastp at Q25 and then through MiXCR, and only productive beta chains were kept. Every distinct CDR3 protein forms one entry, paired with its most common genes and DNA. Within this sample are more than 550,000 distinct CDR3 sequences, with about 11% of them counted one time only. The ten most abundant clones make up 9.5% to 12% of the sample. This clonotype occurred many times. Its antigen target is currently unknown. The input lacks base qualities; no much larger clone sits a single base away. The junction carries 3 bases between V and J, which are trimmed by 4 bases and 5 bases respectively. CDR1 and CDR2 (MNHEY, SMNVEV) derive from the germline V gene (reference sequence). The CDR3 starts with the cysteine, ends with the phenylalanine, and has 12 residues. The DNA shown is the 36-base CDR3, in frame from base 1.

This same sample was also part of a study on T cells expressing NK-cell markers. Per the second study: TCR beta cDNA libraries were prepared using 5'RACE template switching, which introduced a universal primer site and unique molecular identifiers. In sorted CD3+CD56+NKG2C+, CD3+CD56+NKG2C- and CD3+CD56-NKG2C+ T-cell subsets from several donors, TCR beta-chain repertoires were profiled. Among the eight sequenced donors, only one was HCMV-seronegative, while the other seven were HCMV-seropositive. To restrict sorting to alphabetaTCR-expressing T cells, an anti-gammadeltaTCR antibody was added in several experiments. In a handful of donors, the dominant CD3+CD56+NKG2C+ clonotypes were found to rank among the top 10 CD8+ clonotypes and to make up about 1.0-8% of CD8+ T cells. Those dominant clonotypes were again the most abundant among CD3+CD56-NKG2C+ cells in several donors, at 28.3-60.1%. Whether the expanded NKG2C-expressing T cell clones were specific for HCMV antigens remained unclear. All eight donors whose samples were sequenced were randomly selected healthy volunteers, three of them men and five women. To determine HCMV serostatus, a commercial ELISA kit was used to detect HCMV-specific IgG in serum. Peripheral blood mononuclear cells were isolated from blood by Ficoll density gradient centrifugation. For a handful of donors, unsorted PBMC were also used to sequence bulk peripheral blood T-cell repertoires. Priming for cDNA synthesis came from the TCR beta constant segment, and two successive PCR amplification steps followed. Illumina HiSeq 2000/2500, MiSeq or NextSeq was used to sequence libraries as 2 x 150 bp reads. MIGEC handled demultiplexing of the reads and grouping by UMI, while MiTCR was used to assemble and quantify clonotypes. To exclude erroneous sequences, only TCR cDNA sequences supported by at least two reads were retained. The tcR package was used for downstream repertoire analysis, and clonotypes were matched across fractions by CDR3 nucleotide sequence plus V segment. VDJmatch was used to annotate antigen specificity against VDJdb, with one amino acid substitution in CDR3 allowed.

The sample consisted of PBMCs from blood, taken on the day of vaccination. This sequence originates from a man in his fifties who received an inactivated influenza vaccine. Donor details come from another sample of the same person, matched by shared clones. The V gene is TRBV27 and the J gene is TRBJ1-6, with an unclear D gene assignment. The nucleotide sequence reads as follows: TGTGCCAGCAGTTACAATAATTCACCCCTCCACTTT. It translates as CASSYNNSPLHF.